These 24 T cell receptor beta chains were sequenced from one sample in a study of blood T cells in healthy people across ages (dated by TCRdb to between 2014 and 2017). The library relied on 5' RACE. The sequencing machine was an Illumina HiSeq 2500. A second PCR of roughly 7 to 11 cycles was performed with a sample-barcoded 5' primer and a J-beta primer mix. TCRdb handled the public reads itself, with Q25 trimming in fastp and clone calling in MiXCR, and kept productive beta chains. Each CDR3 protein gets just one entry, which takes the most common genes and DNA from the rows behind it. The sample table lists 790,000 or so distinct CDR3 sequences, around 50% of them with a count of one. Roughly 24% of the sample is taken by the ten largest. Sequencing was performed on blood. The receptors come from a man aged 40-55 years in good health.

This clonotype was seen only a few times. This chain joins TRBV12-3 or TRBV12-4 and TRBJ2-7; 10 positions agree with TRBD2. CDR3 length equals 14 residues. Trimming removed 6 bases from V and 3 bases from J; junction bases left unmatched: 5. CDR3 nucleotides: TGTGCCAGCAGCCTAGCGGGGGATGGCTACGAGCAGTACTTC. Residues: CASSLAGDGYEQYF.

The genes are TRBV24-1 and TRBJ2-3, with TRBD1 as a possible D gene (6 bases). The germline V gene has CDR1 KGHDR and CDR2 SFDVKD. CDR3 size: 14 residues. V lost 3 bases to trimming and J lost 2 bases, with 8 bases between them. Here the CDR3 DNA reads TGTGCCACCAGTGATGGGGGACACACAGATACGCAGTATTTT. Amino acid sequence: CATSDGGHTDTQYF.

This chain joins TRBV29-1 and TRBJ2-1; 7 nucleotides align to TRBD1. The J call is in doubt because the DNA end fits TRBJ2-7 better. CDR1 is SQVTM and CDR2 is ANQGSEA in the germline V gene. The CDR3 covers 14 residues. CDR3 loop: CSVGARGNSYEQYF. CDR3 coding DNA: TGCAGCGTTGGGGCCAGGGGGAATTCCTACGAGCAGTACTTC.

This clonotype showed up many times. The V gene is TRBV29-1, the J gene TRBJ2-3; TRBD2 matches at 10 bases. The CDR3 consists of 14 residues. V lost 6 bases to trimming and J lost 3 bases; unmatched junction nucleotides: 6. In germline, CDR1 is SQVTM, CDR2 ANQGSEA. Here the CDR3 reads CSVRTSGNTDTQYF. Here the CDR3 DNA reads TGCAGCGTGCGGACTAGCGGTAATACAGATACGCAGTATTTT.

This chain uses TRBV7-2 with TRBJ1-2; TRBD1 might be the D (6 bases). The germline V gene encodes CDR1 SGHTA and CDR2 FQGNSA. This CDR3 is 15 amino acids long. The V and J ends lost 0 bases and 2 bases respectively, with 10 bases between them. The CDR3: CASSLAGTPNYGYTF. The CDR3 DNA follows: TGTGCCAGCAGCTTAGCCGGGACACCGAACTATGGCTACACCTTC.

The chain couples TRBV12-3 or TRBV12-4 to TRBJ2-3; D gene unclear. The CDR3 is 12 residues long. V lost 6 bases and J lost 4, with 8 bases in between. The CDR3, as DNA: TGTGCCAGCAGAGTGATCGCAGATACGCAGTATTTT. It translates to CASRVIADTQYF.

This clonotype was counted only a few times. The CDR3 nucleotides read TGTGCCAGCAGTAACGGACAGGGCTCGTACGAGCAGTACTTC. This codes for CASSNGQGSYEQYF. The J gene is TRBJ2-7, the V gene TRBV6-2 or TRBV6-3, with TRBD1 matching 8 bases. With V trimmed by 5 bases and J by 4 bases, 7 bases remained unmatched. Germline CDR1 is MNHEY and CDR2 is SVGEGT. This CDR3 has 14 amino acids.

The CDR3 sequence is CASSFVARDGYTF. DNA of the CDR3: TGTGCCAGCAGTTTCGTCGCCAGGGATGGCTACACCTTC. The V call is TRBV12-3 or TRBV12-4, the J call TRBJ1-2; D might be TRBD1 (5 bases). V was pared by 3 bases and J by 6 bases, with 11 bases between. The CDR3 spans 13 residues.

V gene TRBV4-2 combines with J gene TRBJ2-4, with D perhaps matching TRBD1 (5 bases). V was cut by 4 bases and J by 0 bases, with 13 bases left in between. The CDR3 spans 16 residues. The germline gives CDR1 LGHNA, CDR2 YNFKEQ. The CDR3 region is CASSPQAGLAKNIQYF. In DNA form, the CDR3 reads TGTGCCAGCAGCCCACAGGCAGGGTTAGCCAAAAACATTCAGTACTTC.

The chain uses TRBV20-1 and TRBJ2-6, with D possibly being TRBD1 (5 bases). There are 16 residues in the CDR3. The V end lost 2 bases, the J end lost 4 bases, and 15 bases lay between the germline ends. From germline, CDR1 is DFQATT and CDR2 SNEGSKA (reference sequence). CDR3 in DNA: TGCAGTGCTAGACAGGGAAGTCGTTACGGGGCCAACGTCCTGACTTTC. This codes for CSARQGSRYGANVLTF.

This clonotype occurred a few times. The chain joins TRBV27 to TRBJ1-6; tentative D call: TRBD1 (5 bases). CDR3 size: 14 residues. From germline, CDR1 is MNHEY and CDR2 SMNVEV (reference sequence). With 3 bases removed from V and 10 bases from J, the gap between germline ends came to 13 bases. In nucleotides, the CDR3 is TGTGCCAGCAGTTTGGCCGGGACTGGCTCACCCCTCCACTTT. It codes for CASSLAGTGSPLHF.

CDR3 in amino acids: CASSLEVLGYEQYF. For the CDR3, the DNA is TGTGCCAGCAGCTTGGAGGTTTTAGGGTACGAGCAGTACTTC. The J gene is TRBJ2-7, the V gene TRBV5-6; the D is unclear. There are 14 residues in the CDR3. V was clipped by 0 bases and J by 4 bases, with 11 bases between them. The germline V gene encodes CDR1 SGHDT and CDR2 YYEEEE.

In this sample, this clonotype turned up a few times. V and J are TRBV2 and TRBJ1-2; D gene unclear. V was clipped by 6 bases and J by 0 bases, with 8 bases between them. This CDR3 is 13 amino acids long. The germline V gene encodes CDR1 SNHLY and CDR2 FYNNEI. As DNA, the CDR3 is TGTGCCAGCAGGTCCGGTCCTAACTATGGCTACACCTTC. Protein sequence: CASRSGPNYGYTF.

The CDR3 sequence: CSARERANSYNEQFF. Written as DNA, the CDR3 is TGCAGTGCTAGAGAAAGGGCAAATTCCTACAATGAGCAGTTCTTC. The rearrangement uses TRBV20-1 and TRBJ2-1; D is uncertain. Germline loops: CDR1 DFQATT, CDR2 SNEGSKA (reference sequence). This CDR3 is built from 15 residues. The germline V and J ends were trimmed by 0 bases and 1 base, with 10 bases remaining between them.

The chain joins TRBV10-3 to TRBJ2-7; D is ambiguous. Germline V gives CDR1 ENHRY, CDR2 SYGVKD. With 10 bases removed from V and 3 bases from J, the gap between germline ends came to 13 bases. The CDR3 covers 12 residues. CDR3 in DNA: TGTGCCACCCTCCGACACTACTACGAGCAGTACTTC. As protein: CATLRHYYEQYF.

This clonotype has more than one count but fewer than ten. The rearrangement links TRBV11-2 to TRBJ2-4, with D perhaps TRBD1 or TRBD2 (5 bases each). V dropped 4 bases and J dropped 6 bases, with 13 bases sitting between them. The V gene's germline CDR1 is SGHAT and CDR2 FQNNGV. CDR3 length: 14 residues. The CDR3 sequence: CASSWDPTVNIQYF. DNA for the CDR3: TGTGCCAGCAGCTGGGACCCCACCGTAAACATTCAGTACTTC.

This clonotype came up a few times. This chain uses TRBV12-5 with TRBJ2-7; possibly TRBD1 for D (6 bases). The V gene lost 1 base and the J gene lost 2 bases, with 21 bases spanning the gap. The length of the CDR3 is 18 residues. Germline-derived CDR1 and CDR2 are LGHNT and FRNRAP. This chain's CDR3 is CASGLASLTGSAAYEQYF. The CDR3 bases are TGTGCTAGTGGTTTGGCTTCACTGACAGGTTCGGCTGCCTACGAGCAGTACTTC. The full variable domain, with the rest looked up from reference TRBV12-5 and TRBJ2-7, is DARVTQTPRHKVTEMGQEVTMRCQPILGHNTVFWYRQTMMQGLELLAYFRNRAPLDDSGMPKDRFSAEMPDATLATLKIQPSEPRDSAVYFCASGLASLTGSAAYEQYFGPGTRLTVT.

This clonotype was counted once. The rearrangement uses TRBV28 and TRBJ1-1, with a possible D match to TRBD1 (6 bases). In germline, CDR1 is MDHEN, CDR2 SYDVKM. The CDR3 covers 15 residues. Deletions cut 6 bases from V and 3 bases from J, with 17 bases between. CDR3 amino acids: CASSPRGGWDTEAFF. Written as DNA, the CDR3 is TGTGCCAGCAGCCCCAGGGGTGGCTGGGACACTGAAGCTTTCTTT.

This chain uses TRBV19 with TRBJ2-5, with 9 positions matching TRBD1. Losses at the gene ends were 9 bases for V and 5 bases for J; bases not matched to a gene: 16. The CDR3 loop spans 16 amino acids. Germline CDR1 is LNHDA and CDR2 is SQIVND (reference sequence). The CDR3 coding sequence is TGTGCCAGCAAACCCACGGACAGGGGAGGGGGGGAGACCCAGTACTTC. It is translated as CASKPTDRGGGETQYF.

V usage is TRBV7-2 and J usage is TRBJ2-1; D uncertain. V was cut by 0 bases and J by 7 bases, with 10 bases left in between. The CDR3 has 14 residues. CDR1 SGHTA and CDR2 FQGNSA come from the germline V gene. DNA of the CDR3: TGTGCCAGCAGCTTAGCGGGTCGCGGAAATGAGCAGTTCTTC. Amino acids: CASSLAGRGNEQFF. Full variable domain (missing parts from reference TRBV7-2 and TRBJ2-1): GAGVSQSPSNKVTEKGKDVELRCDPISGHTALYWYRQSLGQGLEFLIYFQGNSAPDKSGLPSDRFSAERTGGSVSTLTIQRTQQEDSAVYLCASSLAGRGNEQFFGPGTRLTVL.

The table lists this clonotype with a few counts. The CDR3 sequence is CASSSRLAGGPNEQFF. The CDR3 nucleotides read TGTGCCAGCAGTTCCCGACTAGCGGGGGGGCCGAATGAGCAGTTCTTC. The gene calls are TRBV27 and TRBJ2-1; 14 nucleotides agree with TRBD2. Trimming took 4 bases from V and 7 from J; bases not matched to a gene: 6. Germline values: CDR1 MNHEY, CDR2 SMNVEV (reference sequence). CDR3 length: 16 residues.

This clonotype showed up just once. The V gene is TRBV6-2 or TRBV6-3, the J gene TRBJ1-5; a weak D match, TRBD1 (5 bases). The V end lost 6 bases, the J end lost 8 bases, and 17 bases lay between the germline ends. The CDR3 contains 14 residues. Germline values: CDR1 MNHEY, CDR2 SVGEGT. The CDR3 nucleotides are TGTGCCAGCAGAGCGGCGGGACCCTATGAGCCCCAGCATTTT. Translated, it gives CASRAAGPYEPQHF.

This clonotype was seen a handful of times. The gene calls are TRBV27 and TRBJ1-6; D ambiguous. Germline V gene lookup returns CDR1 MNHEY and CDR2 SMNVEV (reference sequence). The V and J ends lost 4 bases and 7 bases respectively, with 11 bases between them. The CDR3 loop spans 14 amino acids. This chain's CDR3 is CASSSRARNSPLHF. In DNA form, the CDR3 reads TGTGCCAGCAGTTCGAGGGCCCGCAATTCACCCCTCCACTTT.

The J gene is TRBJ2-3, the V gene TRBV12-3 or TRBV12-4, with 7 bases lining up with TRBD2. Trimming at V came to 5 bases and at J to 5 bases, leaving 13 bases not matched to a gene. The CDR3 extends over 16 amino acids. CDR3 nucleotides: TGTGCCAGCAGTCCCTTTCTGGGAGGGCCTGGAGATACGCAGTATTTT. This encodes CASSPFLGGPGDTQYF.